The 27 T cell receptor beta chains reported below all come from one sample, sequenced in a study of T cell responses to AZD1222 COVID-19 vaccine. The table came from immunoSEQ multiplex PCR; TCRdb's copy has only in-frame clones and leaves some out. The sample holds 130,000 to 150,000 clones, around 90% seen once. Sequences were derived from peripheral blood, sampled on day 0 of AZD1222 vaccination. These receptors all stem from an adult in good health.

The chain recombines TRBV5-1 with TRBJ2-3; D might be TRBD1 (5 bases). The V end was cut by 0 bases, the J end by 6 bases, with 8 bases between. The length of the CDR3 is 13 residues. Germline CDR1 and CDR2: SGHRS and YFSETQ. Written as DNA, the CDR3 is TGCGCCAGCAGCTTGGGGCAGGGCGATACGCAGTATTTT. Amino acid sequence: CASSLGQGDTQYF.

The rearrangement links TRBV7-9 to TRBJ1-1; D remains ambiguous. Germline CDR1 and CDR2: SEHNR and FQNEAQ (reference sequence). Deletions cut 4 bases from V and 11 bases from J, with 11 bases between. This CDR3 comprises 11 residues. This chain's CDR3 is CASSYPDGAFF. In DNA form, the CDR3 reads TGTGCCAGCAGCTACCCCGACGGTGCTTTCTTT. The full variable domain, its missing parts supplied by reference TRBV7-9 and TRBJ1-1, is DTGVSQNPRHKITKRGQNVTFRCDPISEHNRLYWYRQTLGQGPEFLTYFQNEAQLEKSRLLSDRFSAERPKGSFSTLEIQRTEQGDSAMYLCASSYPDGAFFGQGTRLTVV.

A single count supports this clone. The chain joins TRBV19 to TRBJ2-4; D might be TRBD2 (6 bases). From germline, CDR1 is LNHDA and CDR2 SQIVND (reference sequence). The CDR3 runs to 16 residues. V dropped 6 bases and J dropped 0 bases, with 15 bases sitting between them. CDR3 nucleotide sequence: TGTGCCAGTAGGAAAGGTGAGGGACTAGCCAAAAACATTCAGTACTTC. This encodes CASRKGEGLAKNIQYF. The variable domain in full, with the rest retrieved from reference TRBV19 and TRBJ2-4, is DGGITQSPKYLFRKEGQNVTLSCEQNLNHDAMYWYRQDPGQGLRLIYYSQIVNDFQKGDIAEGYSVSREKKESFPLTVTSAQKNPTAFYLCASRKGEGLAKNIQYFGAGTRLSVL.

V and J are TRBV2 and TRBJ2-7, with 7 bases identical to TRBD1. Looked up from germline, CDR1 is SNHLY and CDR2 is FYNNEI. With V trimmed by 8 bases and J by 3 bases, 7 bases remained unmatched. This CDR3 comprises 13 residues. The CDR3 nucleotides are TGTGCCAGCGGGGGACAGCTAATCTACGAGCAGTACTTC. It encodes CASGGQLIYEQYF.

The gene calls are TRBV5-1 and TRBJ2-5; D not certain. The germline V gene has CDR1 SGHRS and CDR2 YFSETQ. V lost 0 bases and J 2 bases, leaving 5 bases between the germline ends. This CDR3 is 13 amino acids long. The CDR3 loop reads CASSLASQETQYF. The CDR3 DNA is TGCGCCAGCAGCTTGGCCAGTCAAGAGACCCAGTACTTC.

J is TRBJ2-3 and V is TRBV6-5; TRBD2 agrees at 11 bases. Germline V gene sequence: CDR1 MNHEY, CDR2 SVGAGI. The CDR3 covers 14 residues. Trimming removed 6 bases from V and 5 bases from J; junction bases left unmatched: 4. CDR3: CASSRGLAVDTQYF. The CDR3 DNA reads TGTGCCAGCAGCCGGGGACTAGCGGTAGATACGCAGTATTTT.

Here the CDR3 DNA reads TGTGCCAGCAGTGAAATCGACCCAGCGTTGAACACTGAAGCTTTCTTT. Translation gives CASSEIDPALNTEAFF. This rearrangement joins TRBV2 to TRBJ1-1; D uncertain. V was trimmed by 2 bases and J by 0 bases, leaving 13 bases between them. Germline V lookup: CDR1 SNHLY, CDR2 FYNNEI. The CDR3 length is 16 residues.

The gene calls are TRBV5-4 and TRBJ1-1, with 12 bases aligning to TRBD1. The CDR3 length is 17 residues. The ends lost 4 bases at V and 1 base at J; junction bases unmatched: 8. CDR1 SGHNT and CDR2 YYREEE come from the germline V gene (reference sequence). The CDR3 DNA is TGTGCCAGCAGCCAACGGGACAGGGGGCGGGAGAACACTGAAGCTTTCTTT. Residues: CASSQRDRGRENTEAFF.

The V call is TRBV5-1, the J call TRBJ2-7; TRBD2 matches at 9 bases. V lost 0 bases to trimming and J lost 0 bases; unmatched junction nucleotides: 7. CDR3 size: 17 residues. CDR1 and CDR2 from the germline V gene are SGHRS and YFSETQ. The CDR3 coding sequence is TGCGCCAGCAGCTTGGCCGGGACTAGCCTTTTCTCCTACGAGCAGTACTTC. Translation: CASSLAGTSLFSYEQYF.

The rearrangement uses TRBV6-4 and TRBJ1-5; tentatively, D is TRBD1 (6 bases). The CDR3 is 14 residues long. V was shortened by 10 bases and J by 1 base, with 14 bases between the two germline ends. Germline loops: CDR1 MRHNA, CDR2 SNTAGT. DNA for the CDR3: TGTGCCAACCCGTCGGGGGCGAGCAATCAGCCCCAGCATTTT. It specifies CANPSGASNQPQHF.

The chain carries TRBV7-3 and TRBJ2-1; 7 bases line up with TRBD1. CDR3 length: 17 amino acids. With 2 bases clipped from V and 3 bases from J, the junction kept 10 bases outside the gene matches. The germline gives CDR1 SGHTA, CDR2 FQGTGA. CDR3 nucleotides: TGTGCCAGCAGCTTATACCCCACAGGGGATCTCTACAATGAGCAGTTCTTC. Amino acids: CASSLYPTGDLYNEQFF.

The V call is TRBV5-1, the J call TRBJ2-1; 7 nucleotides match TRBD1. V lost 2 bases, J lost 4 bases, and 3 bases stayed unmatched. The CDR3 spans 14 residues. CDR1 is SGHRS and CDR2 is YFSETQ in the germline V gene. This CDR3 reads CASSFGTDYNEQFF. In DNA, the CDR3 is TGCGCCAGCAGCTTCGGGACAGATTACAATGAGCAGTTCTTC.

The gene calls are TRBV21-1 and TRBJ1-1; the table's D call, TRBD1, has no DNA check behind it. TRBV21-1 is a recognized pseudogene. There are 15 residues in the CDR3. The CDR3 region has the DNA TGTGCCAGCAGCACCCCAGTCACAGTTAACACTGAAGCTTTCTTT. It yields the protein CASSTPVTVNTEAFF.

Only one count was recorded for this clone. CDR3 sequence (DNA): TGTGCCAGCAGTGAACGGGCAGGCATTAATGAAAAACTGTTTTTT. Its translation: CASSERAGINEKLFF. V usage is TRBV6-1 and J usage is TRBJ1-4; D is ambiguous. Looked up from germline, CDR1 is MNHNS and CDR2 is SASEGT. The CDR3 totals 15 residues. V dropped 2 bases and J dropped 4 bases, with 11 bases sitting between them.

V gene TRBV18 combines with J gene TRBJ1-2; TRBD1 aligns across 7 bases. Germline assignment: CDR1 KGHSH and CDR2 LQKENI. J gave up 5 bases and V 3 bases, and 6 bases lay outside the gene matches. This CDR3 is built from 14 residues. DNA for the CDR3: TGTGCCAGCTCACCCCTCGGGACAGCTTATGGCTACACCTTC. Residues: CASSPLGTAYGYTF. The whole variable domain, filled in from reference TRBV18 and TRBJ1-2, reads NAGVMQNPRHLVRRRGQEARLRCSPMKGHSHVYWYRQLPEEGLKFMVYLQKENIIDESGMPKERFSAEFPKEGPSILRIQQVVRGDSAAYFCASSPLGTAYGYTFGSGTRLTVV.

The J gene is TRBJ2-7, the V gene TRBV28, with TRBD2 matching over 9 bases. Losses at the gene ends were 4 bases for V and 7 bases for J; bases not matched to a gene: 17. CDR1 and CDR2 from the germline V gene are MDHEN and SYDVKM. This CDR3 has 17 amino acids. The CDR3 DNA reads as TGTGCCAGCAGTTGGTTGACGAGGCTAGCGGGAAGGGGTGAGCAGTACTTC. Translation gives CASSWLTRLAGRGEQYF. The complete variable domain, with remaining parts taken from reference TRBV28 and TRBJ2-7, reads DVKVTQSSRYLVKRTGEKVFLECVQDMDHENMFWYRQDPGLGLRLIYFSYDVKMKEKGDIPEGYSVSREKKERFSLILESASTNQTSMYLCASSWLTRLAGRGEQYFGPGTRLTVT.

V gene TRBV11-2 combines with J gene TRBJ1-5; no clear D gene. Germline V gene data show CDR1 as SGHAT and CDR2 as FQNNGV. The CDR3 is 13 residues long. The ends were cut back, 0 bases at V and 4 bases at J, with 4 bases in the middle. The CDR3 sequence is CASSLDLNQPQHF. In DNA, the CDR3 is TGTGCCAGCAGCTTAGATCTGAATCAGCCCCAGCATTTT.

The rearrangement uses TRBV2 and TRBJ2-1; TRBD1 matches 9 bases. After removal of 6 bases from V and 7 bases from J, the junction contained 10 bases not matched to a gene. The germline V gene encodes CDR1 SNHLY and CDR2 FYNNEI. The CDR3 is 15 residues long. CDR3 in DNA: TGTGCCAGCAGCCGTAGGGGACAGGGAGGGAATGAGCAGTTCTTC. Translation gives CASSRRGQGGNEQFF.

The gene calls are TRBV20-1 and TRBJ2-1; D gene uncertain. From germline, CDR1 is DFQATT and CDR2 SNEGSKA (reference sequence). The V gene lost 5 bases and the J gene lost 6 bases, with 5 bases spanning the gap. The CDR3 contains 10 residues. Here the CDR3 reads CSALGNEQFF. Here the CDR3 DNA reads TGCAGTGCTCTCGGCAATGAGCAGTTCTTC.

The V call is TRBV5-1, the J call TRBJ2-1; TRBD1 or TRBD2 may be the D gene (6 bases each). V was shortened by 4 bases and J by 0 bases, with 14 bases between the two germline ends. CDR1 and CDR2 (germline): SGHRS, YFSETQ. The CDR3 contains 16 residues. CDR3 in DNA: TGCGCCAGCAGCCAGCAGGGGAGGAGCTCCTACAATGAGCAGTTCTTC. Its translation: CASSQQGRSSYNEQFF.

The chain links TRBV6-5 to TRBJ2-5, with unresolved D. The length of the CDR3 is 14 residues. The germline gives CDR1 MNHEY, CDR2 SVGAGI. Trimming took 6 bases from V and 0 from J, leaving 11 bases between them. CDR3 amino acids: CASSRRQNQETQYF. CDR3 DNA: TGTGCCAGCAGCAGGCGGCAGAACCAAGAGACCCAGTACTTC.

This chain links TRBV28 with TRBJ1-1, with a tentative D call TRBD1 (5 bases). The V gene lost 6 bases and the J gene lost 1 base, with 18 bases spanning the gap. The germline V gene has CDR1 MDHEN and CDR2 SYDVKM. This CDR3 region has 16 residues. CDR3 region: CASRPGRGAGNTEAFF. For the CDR3, the DNA is TGTGCCAGCAGGCCGGGACGCGGGGCTGGGAACACTGAAGCTTTCTTT.

V and J are TRBV10-1 and TRBJ2-3; 12 nucleotides agree with TRBD2. The V gene end was trimmed by 5 bases and the J gene end by 4 bases; junction bases not matched to a gene: 7. In germline, CDR1 is WNHNN, CDR2 SYGVQD (reference sequence). This CDR3 has 16 residues. The CDR3 region is CASSPGLAGRADTQYF. CDR3 in DNA: TGCGCCAGCAGTCCTGGACTAGCGGGAAGGGCAGATACGCAGTATTTT.

V usage is TRBV10-3 and J usage is TRBJ2-1; TRBD2 matches 12 bases. The CDR3 covers 15 residues. CDR1 is ENHRY, CDR2 SYGVKD, per germline. The V gene end was trimmed by 6 bases and the J gene end by 9 bases; junction bases not matched to a gene: 9. The CDR3 reads CAISASGRVSGEQFF. CDR3 in DNA: TGTGCCATCAGCGCTAGCGGGAGGGTCTCGGGTGAGCAGTTCTTC.

The chain couples TRBV2 to TRBJ2-3; 7 positions match TRBD2. The V and J ends lost 6 bases and 3 bases, in that order; junction bases with no gene match: 6. CDR1 and CDR2 from the germline V gene are SNHLY and FYNNEI. There are 14 residues in the CDR3. The chain's CDR3 is CASSPGLPTDTQYF. The DNA for the CDR3 is TGTGCCAGCAGCCCGGGACTACCAACAGATACGCAGTATTTT.

The CDR3 protein is CASSSTQERDGYTF. CDR3 DNA: TGTGCCAGCAGTTCTACACAGGAGAGGGATGGCTACACCTTC. The V and J genes are TRBV6-6 and TRBJ1-2; D perhaps matches TRBD1 (5 bases). Germline CDR1 reads MNHNY; CDR2 reads SVGAGI (reference sequence). There are 14 residues in the CDR3. Between the trimmed V and J ends, which lost 4 bases and 6 bases, there was a span of 15 bases.

The count of this clone is one. The J gene is TRBJ2-2, the V gene TRBV7-9; possibly TRBD1 or TRBD2 for D (6 bases each). Germline CDR1 and CDR2: SEHNR and FQNEAQ (reference sequence). V was shortened by 5 bases and J by 2 bases, with 15 bases between the two germline ends. The CDR3 length is 16 residues. CDR3 nucleotide sequence: TGTGCCAGCAGCCGGGGGCGGGGCCGAAACACCGGGGAGCTGTTTTTT. Translation: CASSRGRGRNTGELFF.